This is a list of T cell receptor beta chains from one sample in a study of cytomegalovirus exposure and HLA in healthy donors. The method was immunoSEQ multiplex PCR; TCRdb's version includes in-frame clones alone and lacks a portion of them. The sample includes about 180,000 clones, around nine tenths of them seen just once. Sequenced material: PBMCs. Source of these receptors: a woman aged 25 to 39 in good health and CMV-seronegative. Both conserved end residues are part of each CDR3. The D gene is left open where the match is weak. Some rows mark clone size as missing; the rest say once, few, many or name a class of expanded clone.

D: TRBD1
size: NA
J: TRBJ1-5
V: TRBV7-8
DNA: TGTGCCACGGACAGGTTTAGCAATCAGCCCCAGCATTTT
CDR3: CATDRFSNQPQHF

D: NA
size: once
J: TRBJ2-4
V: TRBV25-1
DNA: TGTGCCAGCAGTGATCTGGGACACAGGTCCGGCAAAAACATTCAGTACTTC
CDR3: CASSDLGHRSGKNIQYF

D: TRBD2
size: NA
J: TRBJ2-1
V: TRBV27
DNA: TGTGCCAGCAGTCCTGGGACTAGCGGGGACAATGAGCAGTTCTTC
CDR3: CASSPGTSGDNEQFF

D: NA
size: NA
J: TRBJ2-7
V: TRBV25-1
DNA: TGTGCCAGCAGTGAGATTGACAGGTACGAGCAGTACTTC
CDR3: CASSEIDRYEQYF

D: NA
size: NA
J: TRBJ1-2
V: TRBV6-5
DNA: TGTGCCAGCAGTTTGGAGGGTACCTATGGCTACACCTTC
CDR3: CASSLEGTYGYTF

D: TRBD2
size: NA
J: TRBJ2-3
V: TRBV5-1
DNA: TGCGCCAGCAGCTCGGGACTAGCGGGGGGGCGAAAAGGCACAGATACGCAGTATTTT
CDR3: CASSSGLAGGRKGTDTQYF

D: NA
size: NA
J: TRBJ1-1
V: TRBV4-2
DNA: TGTGCCAGCAGCCAAGAGAGAACCAGGAGGATTGAAGCTTTCTTT
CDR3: CASSQERTRRIEAFF

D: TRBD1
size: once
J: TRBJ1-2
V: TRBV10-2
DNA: TGCGCCAGTGGGGACAGATCTAACTATGGCTACACCTTC
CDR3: CASGDRSNYGYTF

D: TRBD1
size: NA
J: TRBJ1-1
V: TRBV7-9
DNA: TGTGCCAGCAGCTTAGCCCAGGGGGGGAACACTGAAGCTTTCTTT
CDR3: CASSLAQGGNTEAFF

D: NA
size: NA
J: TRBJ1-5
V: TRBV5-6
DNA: TGTGCCAGCAGCTTATCAGGGACTTATAGCAATCAGCCCCAGCATTTT
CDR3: CASSLSGTYSNQPQHF

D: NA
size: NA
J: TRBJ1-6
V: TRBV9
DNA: TGTGCCAGCAGCGTAGGGCATTCACCCCTCCACTTT
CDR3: CASSVGHSPLHF

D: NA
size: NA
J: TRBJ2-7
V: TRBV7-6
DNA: TGTGCCAGCAGCCAATCCCCAAATGTAGAGGAGCAGTACTTC
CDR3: CASSQSPNVEEQYF

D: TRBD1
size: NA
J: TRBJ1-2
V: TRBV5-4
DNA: TGTGCCAGCAGCAATAGACAGGGGAACTATGGCTACACCTTC
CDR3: CASSNRQGNYGYTF

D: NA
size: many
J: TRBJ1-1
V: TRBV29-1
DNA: TGCAGCGTTGAACCTCTCCCGGGAGAAGCTTTCTTT
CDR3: CSVEPLPGEAFF

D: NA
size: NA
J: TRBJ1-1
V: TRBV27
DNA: TGTGCCAGCAGTTCTGAACGAGAACATCGGGGGGACACTGAAGCTTTCTTT
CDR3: CASSSEREHRGDTEAFF

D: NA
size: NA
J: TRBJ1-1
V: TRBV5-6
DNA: TGTGCCAGCAGCTTTGTCAGGGCAGGGTCTGAAGCTTTCTTT
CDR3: CASSFVRAGSEAFF

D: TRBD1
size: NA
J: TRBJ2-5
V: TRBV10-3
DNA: TGTGCCATCAGTGGGGCTCCGGGGACAGGGGAAGAGACCCAGTACTTC
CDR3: CAISGAPGTGEETQYF

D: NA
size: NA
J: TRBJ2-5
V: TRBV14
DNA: TGTGCCAGCAGCCAAAGAGGACTAACCCAAGAGACCCAGTACTTC
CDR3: CASSQRGLTQETQYF

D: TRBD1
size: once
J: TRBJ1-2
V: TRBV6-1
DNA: TGTGCCAGCAGTGAAGGGACAGGCGGCTACACCTTC
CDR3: CASSEGTGGYTF

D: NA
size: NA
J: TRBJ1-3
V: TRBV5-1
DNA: TGCGCCAGTATGGACAGCTCTGGAAACACCATATATTTT
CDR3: CASMDSSGNTIYF

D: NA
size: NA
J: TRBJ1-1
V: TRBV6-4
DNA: TGTGCCAGCAGTGACCAGGGCTGCCGGGGGAAAAACACTGAAGCTTTCTTT
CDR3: CASSDQGCRGKNTEAFF

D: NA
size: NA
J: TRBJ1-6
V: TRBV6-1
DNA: TGTGCCAGCAGTGAACCGATCGGACTAACTAATTCACCCCTCCACTTT
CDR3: CASSEPIGLTNSPLHF

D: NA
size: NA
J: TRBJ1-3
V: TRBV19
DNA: TGTGCCAGTAGTAACCGGGTCCCTGGCGTGTACACCATATATTTT
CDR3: CASSNRVPGVYTIYF

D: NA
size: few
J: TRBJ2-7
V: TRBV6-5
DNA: TGTGCCAGCAGGAACAGGGTTTGGGAGCAGTACTTC
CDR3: CASRNRVWEQYF

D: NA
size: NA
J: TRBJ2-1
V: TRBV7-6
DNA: TGTGCCAGCAGCTTAGAACCCTGGAGCTCCTACAATGAGCAGTTCTTC
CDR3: CASSLEPWSSYNEQFF

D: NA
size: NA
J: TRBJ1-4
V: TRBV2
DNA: TGTGCCAGCAGTGAACAACAGCTTAATGAAAAACTGTTTTTT
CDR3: CASSEQQLNEKLFF

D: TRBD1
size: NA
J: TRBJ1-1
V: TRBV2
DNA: TGTGCCAGCATCGGCGGACAGGTCGGCACTGAAGCTTTCTTT
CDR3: CASIGGQVGTEAFF

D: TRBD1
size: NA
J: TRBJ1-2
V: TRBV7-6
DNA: TGTGCCAGCAGCTCCGGACAGGAGCACTATGGCTACACCTTC
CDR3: CASSSGQEHYGYTF